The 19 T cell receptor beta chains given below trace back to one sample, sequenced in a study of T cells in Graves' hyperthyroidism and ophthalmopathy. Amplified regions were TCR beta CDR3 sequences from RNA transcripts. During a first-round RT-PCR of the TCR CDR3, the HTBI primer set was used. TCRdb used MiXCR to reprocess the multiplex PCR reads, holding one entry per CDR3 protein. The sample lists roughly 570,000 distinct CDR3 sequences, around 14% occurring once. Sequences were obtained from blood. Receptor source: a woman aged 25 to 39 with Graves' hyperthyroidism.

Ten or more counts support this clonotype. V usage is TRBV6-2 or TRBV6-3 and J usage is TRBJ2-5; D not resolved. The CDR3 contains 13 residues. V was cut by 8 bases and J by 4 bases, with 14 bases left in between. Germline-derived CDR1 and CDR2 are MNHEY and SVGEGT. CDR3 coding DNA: TGTGCCAGCCGCGATTGGGCAGGAGAGACCCAGTACTTC. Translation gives CASRDWAGETQYF.

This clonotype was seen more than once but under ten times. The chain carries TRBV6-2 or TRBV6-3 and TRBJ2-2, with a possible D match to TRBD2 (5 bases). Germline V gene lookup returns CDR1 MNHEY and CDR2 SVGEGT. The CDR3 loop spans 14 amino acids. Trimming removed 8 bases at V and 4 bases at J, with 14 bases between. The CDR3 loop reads CASWRGPGTGELFF. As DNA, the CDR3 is TGTGCCAGCTGGAGAGGGCCGGGCACCGGGGAGCTGTTTTTT.

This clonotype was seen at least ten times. The chain's CDR3 is CASSPDTGTYEQYF. CDR3 in DNA: TGTGCCAGCAGTCCAGATACCGGGACCTACGAGCAGTACTTC. V usage is TRBV27 and J usage is TRBJ2-7; tentatively, D is TRBD2 (5 bases). The CDR3 runs 14 residues. V dropped 5 bases and J dropped 2 bases, with 13 bases sitting between them. From germline, CDR1 is MNHEY and CDR2 SMNVEV (reference sequence).

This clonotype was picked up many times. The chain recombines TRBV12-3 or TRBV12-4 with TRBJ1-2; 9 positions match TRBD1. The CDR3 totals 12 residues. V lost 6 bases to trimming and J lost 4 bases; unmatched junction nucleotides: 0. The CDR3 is CASRQGAYGYTF. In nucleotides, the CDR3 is TGTGCCAGCAGACAGGGGGCCTATGGCTACACCTTC.

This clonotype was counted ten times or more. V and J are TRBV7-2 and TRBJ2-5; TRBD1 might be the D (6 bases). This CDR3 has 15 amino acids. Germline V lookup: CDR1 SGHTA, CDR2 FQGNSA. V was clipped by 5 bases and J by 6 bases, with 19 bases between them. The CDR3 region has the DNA TGTGCCAGCAGCCCCACCCCGACAGGATCACAGACCCAGTACTTC. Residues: CASSPTPTGSQTQYF.

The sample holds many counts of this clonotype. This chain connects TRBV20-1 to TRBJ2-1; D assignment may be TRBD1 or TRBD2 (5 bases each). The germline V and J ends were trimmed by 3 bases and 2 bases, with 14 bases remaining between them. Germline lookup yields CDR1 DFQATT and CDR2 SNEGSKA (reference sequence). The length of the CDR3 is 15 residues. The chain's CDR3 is CSASSGTATYNEQFF. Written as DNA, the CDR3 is TGCAGTGCTAGTTCCGGGACGGCTACCTACAATGAGCAGTTCTTC.

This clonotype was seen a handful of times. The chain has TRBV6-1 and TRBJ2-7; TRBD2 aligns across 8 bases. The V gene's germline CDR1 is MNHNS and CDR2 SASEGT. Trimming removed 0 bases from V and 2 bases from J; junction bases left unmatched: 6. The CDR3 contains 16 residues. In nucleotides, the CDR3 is TGTGCCAGCAGTGAAGCCGCGGGAGGCCATCCCTACGAGCAGTACTTC. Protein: CASSEAAGGHPYEQYF.

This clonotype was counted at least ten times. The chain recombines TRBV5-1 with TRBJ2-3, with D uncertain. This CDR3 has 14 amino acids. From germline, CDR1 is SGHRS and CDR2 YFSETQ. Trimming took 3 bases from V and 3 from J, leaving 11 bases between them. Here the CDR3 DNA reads TGCGCCAGCAGCTCCGACCCGCTGACAGATACGCAGTATTTT. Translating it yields CASSSDPLTDTQYF.

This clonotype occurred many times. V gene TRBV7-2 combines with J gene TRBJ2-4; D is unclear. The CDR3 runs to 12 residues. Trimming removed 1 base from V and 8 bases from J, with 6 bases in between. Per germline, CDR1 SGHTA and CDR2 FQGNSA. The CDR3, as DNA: TGTGCCAGCAGCTTAGACAGTCACATTCAGTACTTC. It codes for CASSLDSHIQYF.

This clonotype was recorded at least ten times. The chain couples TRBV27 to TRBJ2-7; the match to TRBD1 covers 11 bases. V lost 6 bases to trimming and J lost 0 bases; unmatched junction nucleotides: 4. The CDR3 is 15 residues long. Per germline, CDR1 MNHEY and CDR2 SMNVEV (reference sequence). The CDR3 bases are TGTGCCAGCAGCCCGGGGACAGGGGGCTCCTACGAGCAGTACTTC. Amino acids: CASSPGTGGSYEQYF.

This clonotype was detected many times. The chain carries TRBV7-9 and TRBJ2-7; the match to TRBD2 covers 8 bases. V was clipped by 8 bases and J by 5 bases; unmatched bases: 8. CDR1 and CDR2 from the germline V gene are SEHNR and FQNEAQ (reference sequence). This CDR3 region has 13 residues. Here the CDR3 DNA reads TGTGCCAGCGGGGGCGGGGGGCAGGACGAGCAGTACTTC. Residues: CASGGGGQDEQYF. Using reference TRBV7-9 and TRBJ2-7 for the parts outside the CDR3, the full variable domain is DTGVSQNPRHKITKRGQNVTFRCDPISEHNRLYWYRQTLGQGPEFLTYFQNEAQLEKSRLLSDRFSAERPKGSFSTLEIQRTEQGDSAMYLCASGGGGQDEQYFGPGTRLTVT.

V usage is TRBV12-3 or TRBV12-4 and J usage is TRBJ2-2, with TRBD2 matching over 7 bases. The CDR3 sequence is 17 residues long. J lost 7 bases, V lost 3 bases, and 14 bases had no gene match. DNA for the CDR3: TGTGCCAGCAGTTTGGGGGGGGGAACTAGCGAAAGCGGGGAGCTGTTTTTT. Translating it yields CASSLGGGTSESGELFF.

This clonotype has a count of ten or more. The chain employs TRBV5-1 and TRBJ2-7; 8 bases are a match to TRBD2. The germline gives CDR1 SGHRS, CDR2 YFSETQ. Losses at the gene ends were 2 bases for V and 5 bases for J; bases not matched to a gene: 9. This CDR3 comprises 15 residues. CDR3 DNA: TGCGCCAGCAGCTTTCTACCAGCGGGAGACAACGAGCAGTACTTC. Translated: CASSFLPAGDNEQYF.

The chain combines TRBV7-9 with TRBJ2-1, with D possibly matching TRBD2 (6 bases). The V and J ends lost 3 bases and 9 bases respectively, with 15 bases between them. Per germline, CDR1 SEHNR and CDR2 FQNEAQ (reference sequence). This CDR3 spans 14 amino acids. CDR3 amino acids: CASSFSLARGEQFF. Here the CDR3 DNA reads TGTGCCAGCAGCTTTAGTCTAGCGAGGGGTGAGCAGTTCTTC.

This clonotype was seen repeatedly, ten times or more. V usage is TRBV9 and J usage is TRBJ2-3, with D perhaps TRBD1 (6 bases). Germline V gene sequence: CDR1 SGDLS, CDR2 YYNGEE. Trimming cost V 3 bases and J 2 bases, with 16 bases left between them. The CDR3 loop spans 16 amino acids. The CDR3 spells CASSAGHSSTTDTQYF. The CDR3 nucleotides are TGTGCCAGCAGCGCGGGACACTCGTCCACCACAGATACGCAGTATTTT.

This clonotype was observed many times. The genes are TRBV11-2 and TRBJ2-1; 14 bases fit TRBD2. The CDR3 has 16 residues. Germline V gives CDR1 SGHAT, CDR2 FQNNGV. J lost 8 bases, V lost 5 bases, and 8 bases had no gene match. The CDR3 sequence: CASSPPGLAGAHEQFF. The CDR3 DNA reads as TGTGCCAGCAGCCCACCGGGACTAGCGGGAGCCCATGAGCAGTTCTTC.

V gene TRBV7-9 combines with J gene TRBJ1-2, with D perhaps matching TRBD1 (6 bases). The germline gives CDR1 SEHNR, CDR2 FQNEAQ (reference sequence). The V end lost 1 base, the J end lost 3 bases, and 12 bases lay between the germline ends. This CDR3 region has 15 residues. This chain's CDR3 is CASSLVSGGHYGYTF. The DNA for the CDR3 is TGTGCCAGCAGCTTAGTATCTGGGGGGCACTATGGCTACACCTTC.

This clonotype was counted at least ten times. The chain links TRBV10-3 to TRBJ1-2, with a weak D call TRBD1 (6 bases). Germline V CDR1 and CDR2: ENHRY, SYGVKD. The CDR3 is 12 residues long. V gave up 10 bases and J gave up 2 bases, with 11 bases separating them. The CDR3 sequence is CATRTDNYGYTF. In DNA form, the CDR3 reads TGTGCCACTCGGACAGACAACTATGGCTACACCTTC.

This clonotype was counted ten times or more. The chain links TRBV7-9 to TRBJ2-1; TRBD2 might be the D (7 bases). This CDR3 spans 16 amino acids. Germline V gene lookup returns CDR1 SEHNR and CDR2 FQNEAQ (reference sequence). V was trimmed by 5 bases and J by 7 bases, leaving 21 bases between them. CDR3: CASSPPRGGPNNEQFF. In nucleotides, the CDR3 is TGTGCCAGCAGCCCTCCCAGGGGAGGGCCGAATAATGAGCAGTTCTTC.